The 9 T cell receptor beta chains below were found in one sample sequenced in a study of graft-versus-host responses after intestinal transplantation. These receptors are not linked to any known antigen. The repertoire was sequenced with immunoSEQ multiplex PCR; TCRdb's copy has only in-frame clones and lacks some. The profile shows some 90,000 clones, roughly 92% of them singletons. The specimen was unstimulated CD4+ T cells sorted from spleen or lymph node cells, collected before intestinal transplant. The receptor source for this set is a human donor who received an intestinal transplant.

The gene calls are TRBV2 and TRBJ2-3; a weak D match, TRBD2 (6 bases). CDR1 is SNHLY, CDR2 FYNNEI, per germline. V was clipped by 2 bases and J by 1 base, with 10 bases between them. The CDR3 length is 15 residues. The CDR3 loop reads CASSERDFGTDTQYF. The CDR3 bases are TGTGCCAGCAGTGAAAGGGACTTCGGCACAGATACGCAGTATTTT.

The V and J genes are TRBV6-5 and TRBJ1-2; 9 bases align to TRBD1. Germline values: CDR1 MNHEY, CDR2 SVGAGI. CDR3 size: 15 residues. Trimming cost V 0 bases and J 8 bases; bases outside gene matches: 7. CDR3 residues: CASSYSIRQGVGYTF. CDR3 in DNA: TGTGCCAGCAGTTACTCGATTAGACAGGGGGTCGGCTACACCTTC.

DNA of the CDR3: TGTGCCAGCAGCTCAGGCGGGGACGTAGCCGAGCAGTACTTC. Protein product: CASSSGGDVAEQYF. The chain is built from TRBV11-2 and TRBJ2-7; perhaps TRBD2 as D (6 bases). The V end lost 4 bases, the J end lost 6 bases, and 16 bases lay between the germline ends. The CDR3 has 14 residues. Germline V gene lookup returns CDR1 SGHAT and CDR2 FQNNGV. Complete variable domain (other parts from reference TRBV11-2 and TRBJ2-7): EAGVAQSPRYKIIEKRQSVAFWCNPISGHATLYWYQQILGQGPKLLIQFQNNGVVDDSQLPKDRFSAERLKGVDSTLKIQPAKLEDSAVYLCASSSGGDVAEQYFGPGTRLTVT.

The CDR3 DNA follows: TGTGCCAGTAGTGTGCCGGGACTAGCGGGAGCGGAAGATACGCAGTATTTT. It encodes CASSVPGLAGAEDTQYF. The rearrangement uses TRBV19 and TRBJ2-3; 14 nucleotides align to TRBD2. J gave up 5 bases and V 5 bases, and 9 bases lay outside the gene matches. The germline gives CDR1 LNHDA, CDR2 SQIVND (reference sequence). The CDR3 extends over 17 amino acids.

The rearrangement joins TRBV4-2 to TRBJ2-7; D possibly uses TRBD1 or TRBD2 (5 bases each). V lost 1 base to trimming and J lost 5 bases, with 15 bases between them. The CDR3 length is 15 residues. The germline V gene has CDR1 LGHNA and CDR2 YNFKEQ. In DNA, the CDR3 is TGTGCCAGCAGCCAAGCCAGGCAGGGACGCCACGAGCAGTACTTC. Translating gives CASSQARQGRHEQYF.

The J gene is TRBJ2-3, the V gene TRBV10-1; either TRBD1 or TRBD2 may fit D (5 bases each). The germline V gene has CDR1 WNHNN and CDR2 SYGVQD (reference sequence). Trimming shortened V by 5 bases and J by 4 bases, and 13 bases separated the two germline ends. The CDR3 has 14 amino acids. In DNA, the CDR3 is TGCGCCAGCAGTCTCAGGGTTAGCGCAGATACGCAGTATTTT. Its translation: CASSLRVSADTQYF.

Concerning this clone: The sample contains more than one DNA sequence encoding this CDR3. This chain joins TRBV6-1 and TRBJ2-3; 12 bases agree with TRBD1. V dropped 7 bases and J dropped 7; count of bases not matched to a gene: 6. The CDR3 has 14 residues. In germline, CDR1 is MNHNS, CDR2 SASEGT. CDR3 sequence reads: CASKTGQGANTQYF. The DNA of the CDR3 is TGTGCCAGCAAGACGGGACAGGGGGCTAATACGCAGTATTTT.

The chain has TRBV28 and TRBJ2-5; 9 bases align to TRBD1. This CDR3 has 15 residues. The V gene's germline CDR1 is MDHEN and CDR2 SYDVKM. The junction had 9 bases not matched to a gene; V was cut back by 7 bases and J by 3 bases. The CDR3 DNA follows: TGTGCCAGCACGGGACAGGGAAGTTCCAAAGAGACCCAGTACTTC. This codes for CASTGQGSSKETQYF.

V gene TRBV6-6 combines with J gene TRBJ2-7; the D gene is possibly TRBD2 (5 bases). The CDR3 has 13 residues. Trimming left V 2 bases short and J 3 bases short, with 8 bases between. Germline-derived CDR1 and CDR2 are MNHNY and SVGAGI (reference sequence). The CDR3 nucleotides read TGTGCCAGCAGTTACGGACTCCTCTACGAGCAGTACTTC. It translates to CASSYGLLYEQYF.